The source of this T cell receptor beta chain is a study of monozygotic twins with inflammatory bowel disease (dated 2019 in TCRdb). Notes on the research overall: A total of about 28 monozygotic twin pairs were included in the full study, comprising nine German pairs (four IBD-concordant, five IBD-discordant) and 19 IBD-discordant Danish pairs. The search for disease-associated traits relied mainly on comparing, within discordant pairs, IBD patients with their genetically identical healthy co-twins. Each individual had, on average, about 151 000 unique TCRalpha sequences and 181 000 unique TCRbeta sequences available for analysis. The research as a whole found: Because patients received different immunosuppressive treatments, the repertoires may have picked up extra background noise and variability between individuals. The results gave no support for a single strong signal or clonotype linked to IBD. Distinction between different T cell subtypes could not be achieved in the analysis. Concordant and discordant twins showed no difference in repertoire similarity, possibly because of limited statistical power. Compared with healthy twins, IBD patients had fewer clonotypes in common with other individuals, a difference most pronounced in patients showing signs of disease activity. Measured by the inverse Simpson index, TCRbeta repertoire diversity was lower in IBD patients than in their healthy co-twins.

From each donor, an approximately 2.3 ml peripheral blood sample was collected into PAXgene tubes and kept at -80 degrees C. Total RNA was isolated from whole blood with the PAXgene blood miRNA kit on an automated QIAcube, without T cell sorting. Deep TCRalpha and TCRbeta repertoire profiling with unique molecular barcoding was performed on peripheral blood of monozygotic twin pairs concordant or discordant for inflammatory bowel disease. Smoking habits were recorded for all twin pairs, and individuals were classified as current, former or never smokers. The CDR3 goes from the cysteine to the phenylalanine over 17 residues. DNA was not recorded. According to the germline V gene, CDR1 reads SGHTA and CDR2 reads FQGNSA. The protocol used for the library was 5' RACE. Each TCR library was prepared from 3,000 to 4,000 ng of total RNA. cDNA was synthesized with SMARTScribe reverse transcriptase in eight separate reactions per sample. Unique molecular identifiers containing a 6-nucleotide sample barcode were introduced through template switching during cDNA synthesis. Two nested PCRs of approximately 16 and 10 cycles amplified the TCRalpha and TCRbeta cDNA, and bead purification followed each PCR. Before amplification, the cDNA was treated with uracil DNA-glycosylase and purified using the QIAquick PCR purification kit. The second PCR was the step at which Illumina TruSeq-compatible adapters and sample-specific barcodes were added. Library quality and concentration were checked on TapeStation and Qubit, and libraries were pooled at 4.5 to 5.5 ng each. Sequencing of the pooled libraries was done on an Illumina HiSeq2500 single-index Rapid Run using custom sequencing primers and 2 x 100 bp reads. The authors' analysis ran thus. PCR and sequencing errors were corrected by UMI-based consensus assembly using MiGEC version 1.2.6. V(D)J alignment, clonotype assembly and CDR3 extraction were performed with MiXCR version 2.1.1. To normalise gene usage, clonotype sharing and MAIT/NKT TCR abundance, the analysis used the top 1000, 10 000 and 20 000 clonotypes per sample. After downsampling to 27 000 UMIs, diversity was calculated as the inverse Simpson index using the vegan R package. Statistical testing used paired Mann-Whitney U tests on the discordant twin pairs and applied Benjamini-Hochberg correction for multiple testing. TCRdb reprocessed the reads, and each CDR3 protein sequence is entered once, without DNA. These V and J calls derive from TCRdb rather than the authors' analysis. The table for this sample records just over 300,000 distinct CDR3 sequences. The biggest ten clones account for about 5% of the sample.

In the case of this clonotype: The antigen it binds to is not known.

Recombination joined TRBV7-2 with TRBJ2-7; TCRdb names TRBD2, which stays unverified in the absence of DNA. Sequenced: blood. The sequence was obtained from a human donor with ulcerative colitis or Crohn's disease, or a healthy co-twin of an affected twin (not recorded which). CDR3 loop: CASSFRVSGGMSYEQYF.